Listed below are T cell receptor beta chains from one sample, sequenced in a study of cytomegalovirus exposure and HLA in healthy donors. Repertoires were generated with immunoSEQ multiplex PCR, while TCRdb's copy carries only in-frame clones and drops some. Among fewer than 350,000 clones, 70% to 90% were seen once, and the ten largest hold approximately 0.88%. The specimen was PBMCs. The receptors shown here come from a woman aged 18 to 35 in good health and CMV-seronegative. The CDR3 runs from the conserved cysteine through the conserved F or W. D genes are given only for firm matches. A row's size may be missing; if present it is once, few, many or a size class.

clone_size j_call d_call v_call cdr3_aa cdr3_nt
- TRBJ2-1 TRBD2 TRBV9 CASSVGGLAGLNEQFF TGTGCCAGCAGCGTAGGAGGTCTAGCGGGATTGAATGAGCAGTTCTTC
- TRBJ2-2 TRBD2 TRBV7-2 CASSRAGGPGELFF TGTGCCAGCAGCCGAGCGGGAGGGCCCGGGGAGCTGTTTTTT
- TRBJ2-7 TRBD1 TRBV5-1 CASRSIPGQGSGEQYF TGCGCCAGCAGGTCAATCCCGGGACAGGGGTCCGGCGAGCAGTACTTC
once TRBJ2-5 TRBD2 TRBV7-3 CASRPPGLGTETQYF TGTGCCAGCAGGCCCCCCGGACTAGGGACAGAGACCCAGTACTTC
- TRBJ2-3 - TRBV9 CASSGGVGPVEDTQYF TGTGCCAGCAGCGGCGGGGTCGGACCCGTTGAGGATACGCAGTATTTT
- TRBJ2-7 TRBD2 TRBV10-1 CASSRSGRFNEQYF TGCGCCAGCAGTCGTAGCGGGAGGTTTAACGAGCAGTACTTC
- TRBJ2-7 TRBD1 TRBV10-1 CASNEDRAYEQYF TGCGCCAGCAATGAGGACAGGGCCTACGAGCAGTACTTC
- TRBJ2-5 - TRBV28 CASSLGGLGETQYF TGTGCCAGCAGTTTAGGGGGCTTGGGGGAGACCCAGTACTTC
- TRBJ2-3 - TRBV30 CAWSPSTDTQYF TGTGCCTGGAGTCCTAGCACAGATACGCAGTATTTT
- TRBJ1-2 TRBD1 TRBV18 CASIQGQYYGYTF TGTGCCAGTATACAGGGGCAGTACTATGGCTACACCTTC
- TRBJ2-7 - TRBV15 CATSRVTGSEQYF TGTGCCACCAGCAGAGTTACAGGGAGCGAGCAGTACTTC
- TRBJ2-2 TRBD1 TRBV2 CASKEGAGTGELFF TGTGCCAGCAAAGAGGGGGCAGGCACCGGGGAGCTGTTTTTT
- TRBJ2-7 - TRBV4-3 CASSQEVGREQYF TGCGCCAGCAGCCAAGAAGTTGGCAGAGAGCAGTACTTC
- TRBJ1-5 - TRBV2 CASSDQYQPQHF TGTGCCAGCAGCGATCAGTATCAGCCCCAGCATTTT
- TRBJ1-5 TRBD1 TRBV28 CASVTTGGRPNQPQHF TGTGCCAGCGTCACGACAGGGGGCCGTCCCAATCAGCCCCAGCATTTT